The T cell receptor beta chain described here comes from a study of blood T cell repertoires in COVID-19 (dated by TCRdb to about 2020). Turning to the overall study: Samples covering the acute and convalescent phases of COVID-19 were provided by collaborators in the United States, Italy and Spain. The prospective study material was composed of cDNA or gDNA derived from T cells, B-cell-depleted T cells, or PBMCs. Subjects who had been exposed to COVID-19, were actively infected with it, or had recovered from it provided the deeply sampled blood TCRbeta repertoires that made up the dataset. The repertoires were released in a freely available public database meant as a resource for research on the immune response to SARS-CoV-2. Samples were obtained from the ongoing ImmuneRACE study (first 160 participants) and from 1,200 or so subjects provided by 6 global collaborators. A de-identified subject ID, COVID-19 status, age in years and sex were almost always included in the sample metadata. Where HLA class I and class II types were available, the types were taken from metadata supplied by the sample provider, not from assay-based typing. Overall study outcomes, separate from this receptor: How much clinical and demographic metadata was included differed by source and by participant, and the metadata was provided uncurated.

The germline V gene sets CDR1 to WSHSY and CDR2 to SAAADI. The junction shows trimming of 3 bases on V and 9 bases on J, and the gene matches do not reach 10 bases of it. The CDR3 has 14 amino acids, counting the end cysteine and phenylalanine. Only the CDR3 region is kept as DNA, spanning 42 bases read in frame from base 1. The immunoSEQ Assay, a bias-controlled multiplex PCR, was used to amplify TCRbeta CDR3 regions from genomic DNA. The source study handled its data this way. Within the assay, amplification of reference gene primers was used to estimate how many nucleated cells each sample contained. Sequence reads were collapsed and filtered to measure the absolute abundance of every unique TCRbeta CDR3 rearrangement. Productive Simpson clonality was computed per sample as the square root of Simpson's diversity index over productive rearrangements. TCRdb mirrors the immuneACCESS table, restricted to in-frame sequences. Some clones are absent from its copies; in checked studies, under half trace to an unresolved V gene, and the reason for the others is unknown. V, J and clone size are those of that table, while D and trimming were read from the DNA. The sample table lists about 68,000 clones, around nine tenths of them with a count of one. Around 2% of the sample rests with the top ten.

Notes on this clone: What antigen it recognizes has not been identified. No base quality values were provided; no much bigger clone lies one nucleotide off.

Each collaborating institution followed its own protocols to collect whole blood in K2EDTA tubes. For TCRbeta analysis, collaborators shipped samples as frozen whole blood, isolated PBMCs, or DNA extracted from either of those sample types. The TCR sequence derives from a human donor in a cohort sampled during active COVID-19. The chain links TRBV10-2 with TRBJ2-7; TRBD2 aligns with 8 central bases. Material: peripheral blood. The CDR3 reads CASSESGGGRTQYF. The DNA sequence is given as TGCGCCAGCAGTGAAAGTGGTGGCGGGAGGACGCAGTACTTC.